This TCR beta chain was observed in a study of T cells in Graves' hyperthyroidism and ophthalmopathy. Study outcomes and limitations: From stable hyperthyroidism, ophthalmopathy was set apart by a 13 V-J model.

The CDR3 is 14 amino acids. Germline V lookup: CDR1 DFQATT, CDR2 SNEGSKA (reference sequence). Not enrolled were patients with uncontrolled infection, other autoimmune disease, pregnancy or lactation. Clinical symptoms, serum thyroxine and TRAb, thyroid ultrasound and orbital computed tomography were used for the diagnoses. What was amplified from RNA transcripts were TCR beta CDR3 regions. HTBI primers drove first-round RT-PCR of the TCR CDR3. TCRdb redid the calling of the multiplex PCR reads with MiXCR, one entry per CDR3 protein. The repertoire has 600,000 to 700,000 distinct CDR3 sequences, less than 45% of them found once; the top ten carry approximately 6.8%. About this clonotype: Its matching antigen is unknown. One junction end does not reproduce the germline sequence, and a read error may be involved.

The rearrangement joins TRBV20-1 to TRBJ1-1, with D perhaps matching TRBD1 (5 bases). The sequencing sample was made of peripheral blood or thyroid tissue (not recorded which). This receptor was taken from an adult man with Graves' disease, either hyperthyroidism or ophthalmopathy (not recorded which). In DNA, the CDR3 is TGCAGTGCTAGAGATGACAGACCGAACACTGAAGCTCTCTTT. Its protein is CSARDDRPNTEALF.